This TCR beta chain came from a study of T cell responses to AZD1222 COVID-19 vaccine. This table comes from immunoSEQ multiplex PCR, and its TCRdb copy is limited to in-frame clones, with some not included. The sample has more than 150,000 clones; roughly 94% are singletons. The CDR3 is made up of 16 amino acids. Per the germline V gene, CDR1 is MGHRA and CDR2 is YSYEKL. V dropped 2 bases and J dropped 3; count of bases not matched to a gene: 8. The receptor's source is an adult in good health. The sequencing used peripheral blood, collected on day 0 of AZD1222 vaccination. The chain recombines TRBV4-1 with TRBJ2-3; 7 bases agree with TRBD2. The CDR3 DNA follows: TGCGCCAGCAGCCAAATGGCGGGAGTGAGTACAGATACGCAGTATTTT. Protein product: CASSQMAGVSTDTQYF.